Sequencing of this T cell receptor beta chain was carried out in a study of technical replicates of blood from a few donors. V dropped 4 bases and J dropped 0 bases, with 16 bases sitting between them. The germline V gene has CDR1 LGHNA and CDR2 YSLEER. The CDR3 totals 18 residues. Produced via immunoSEQ multiplex PCR; TCRdb's table is partial and in-frame only. Seen here are fewer than 80,000 clones, around 92% observed once, and the top ten hold about 5%. Sequencing input: PBMCs. The TCR sequence derives from a human donor in good health. Some clones in this sample may be carry-over from other donors' samples. The chain carries TRBV4-3 and TRBJ2-6; tentatively, D is TRBD2 (7 bases). The CDR3 spells CASSPIGGASSGANVLTF. CDR3 DNA: TGCGCCAGCAGCCCTATTGGGGGGGCGAGCTCTGGGGCCAACGTCCTGACTTTC.